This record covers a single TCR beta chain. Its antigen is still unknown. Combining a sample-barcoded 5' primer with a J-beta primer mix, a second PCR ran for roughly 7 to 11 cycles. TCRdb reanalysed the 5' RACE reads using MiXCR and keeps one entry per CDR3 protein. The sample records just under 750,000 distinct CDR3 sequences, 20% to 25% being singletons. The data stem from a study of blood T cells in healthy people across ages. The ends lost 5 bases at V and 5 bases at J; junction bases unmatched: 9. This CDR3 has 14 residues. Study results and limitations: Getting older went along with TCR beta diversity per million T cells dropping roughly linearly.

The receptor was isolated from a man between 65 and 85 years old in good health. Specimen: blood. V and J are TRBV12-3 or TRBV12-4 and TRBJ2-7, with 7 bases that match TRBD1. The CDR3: CASSLQGISDEQYF. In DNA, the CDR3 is TGTGCCAGCAGTCTACAGGGGATCTCGGACGAGCAGTACTTC.